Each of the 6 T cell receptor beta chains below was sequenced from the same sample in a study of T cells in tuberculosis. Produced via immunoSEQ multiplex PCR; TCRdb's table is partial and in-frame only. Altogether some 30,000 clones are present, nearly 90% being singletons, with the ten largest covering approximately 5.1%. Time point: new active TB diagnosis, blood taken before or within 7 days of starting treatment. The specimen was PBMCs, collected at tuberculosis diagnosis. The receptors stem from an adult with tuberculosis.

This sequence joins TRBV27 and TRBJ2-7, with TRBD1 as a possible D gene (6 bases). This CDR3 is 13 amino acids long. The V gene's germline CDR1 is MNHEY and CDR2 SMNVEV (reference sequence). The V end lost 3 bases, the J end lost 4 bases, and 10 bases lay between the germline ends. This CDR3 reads CASSLIGGYEQYF. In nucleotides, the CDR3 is TGTGCCAGCAGTTTGATAGGGGGATACGAGCAGTACTTC.

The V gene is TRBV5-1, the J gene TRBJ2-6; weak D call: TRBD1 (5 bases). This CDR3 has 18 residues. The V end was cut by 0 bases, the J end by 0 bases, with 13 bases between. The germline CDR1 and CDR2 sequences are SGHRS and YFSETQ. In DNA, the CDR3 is TGCGCCAGCAGCTTGGGGGGCAGGGCCCTCTCTGGGGCCAACGTCCTGACTTTC. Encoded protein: CASSLGGRALSGANVLTF.

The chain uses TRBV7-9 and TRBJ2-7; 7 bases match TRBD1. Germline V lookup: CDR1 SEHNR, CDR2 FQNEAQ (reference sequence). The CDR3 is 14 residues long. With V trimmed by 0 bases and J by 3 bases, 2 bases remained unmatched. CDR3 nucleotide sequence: TGTGCCAGCAGCTTAGCAGGGGGCGTCTACGAGCAGTACTTC. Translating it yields CASSLAGGVYEQYF. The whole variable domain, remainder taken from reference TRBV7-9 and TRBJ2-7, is DTGVSQNPRHKITKRGQNVTFRCDPISEHNRLYWYRQTLGQGPEFLTYFQNEAQLEKSRLLSDRFSAERPKGSFSTLEIQRTEQGDSAMYLCASSLAGGVYEQYFGPGTRLTVT.

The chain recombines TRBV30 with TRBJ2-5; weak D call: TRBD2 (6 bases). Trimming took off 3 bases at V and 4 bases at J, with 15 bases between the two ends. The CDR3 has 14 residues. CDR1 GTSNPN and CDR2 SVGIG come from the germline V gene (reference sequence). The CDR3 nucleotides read TGTGCCTGGAGCACGGGACGGCGGGGAGAGACCCAGTACTTC. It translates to CAWSTGRRGETQYF.

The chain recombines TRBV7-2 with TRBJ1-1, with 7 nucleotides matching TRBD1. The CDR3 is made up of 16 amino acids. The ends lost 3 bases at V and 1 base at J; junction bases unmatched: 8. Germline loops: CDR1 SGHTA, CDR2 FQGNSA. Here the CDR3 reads CASSLDLRTGNTEAFF. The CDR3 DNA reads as TGTGCCAGCAGCTTGGACTTAAGGACAGGGAACACTGAAGCTTTCTTT.

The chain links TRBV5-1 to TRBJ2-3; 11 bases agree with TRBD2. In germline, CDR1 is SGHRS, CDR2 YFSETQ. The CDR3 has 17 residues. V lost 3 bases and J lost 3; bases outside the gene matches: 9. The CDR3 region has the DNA TGCGCCAGCAGCTCGGGACTAGCGGCTCCCCTGACAGATACGCAGTATTTT. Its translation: CASSSGLAAPLTDTQYF.